The present entry profiles one T cell receptor (beta chain) with its context. The entry originates in a study of blood T cell repertoires in COVID-19. Authors' processing steps: Amplifying reference gene primers gave estimates of nucleated cell counts. Assay used: immunoSEQ multiplex PCR; TCRdb lists only in-frame clones, some missing. V and J calls and clone size follow that table, whereas D and trimming were derived from the DNA. Here the sample spans 230,000 or so clones, 88% being singletons. Germline CDR1 and CDR2: SGDLS and YYNGEE. The CDR3 length is 21 residues. V was clipped by 3 bases and J by 2 bases; unmatched bases: 22. Recruits, aged about 18 to 95 years, lived in some 25 US areas.

Input material: PBMCs or T cells enriched from blood (not recorded which). The TCR originated in a woman in her twenties or thirties who had recovered from COVID-19. J is TRBJ1-2 and V is TRBV9; TRBD1 matches at 10 bases. The CDR3 region has the DNA TGTGCCAGCAGCGCGAGGGCCCTATACGTGGGACAGGGGAGAGGAAACTATGGCTACACCTTC. Translated, it gives CASSARALYVGQGRGNYGYTF. The full variable domain, in which reference TRBV9 and TRBJ1-2 provide the parts outside the CDR3, is DSGVTQTPKHLITATGQRVTLRCSPRSGDLSVYWYQQSLDQGLQFLIQYYNGEERAKGNILERFSAQQFPDLHSELNLSSLELGDSALYFCASSARALYVGQGRGNYGYTFGSGTRLTVV.